This entry lists 2 T cell receptor beta chains sequenced from one sample in a study of OX40 agonist ivuxolimab in advanced cancers. The repertoire was sequenced with immunoSEQ multiplex PCR; TCRdb's copy has only in-frame clones and lacks some. The sample holds about 98,000 clones; roughly 85% are singletons and the top ten take approximately 0.5%. The source was CD4+ or CD8+ T cells sorted from blood, collected in a trial of the OX40 agonist ivuxolimab. Receptors were obtained from an adult with an advanced solid tumor such as melanoma, head and neck, liver or kidney cancer.

This chain links TRBV25-1 with TRBJ1-2; D may be TRBD1 (5 bases). Germline lookup yields CDR1 MGHDK and CDR2 SYGVNS. The CDR3 is 14 amino acids. Deletions cut 1 base from V and 2 bases from J, with 8 bases between. CDR3 in amino acids: CASSEFGGNYGYTF. DNA of the CDR3: TGTGCCAGCAGTGAATTTGGGGGGAACTATGGCTACACCTTC.

This chain connects TRBV12-5 to TRBJ2-5, with a possible D match to TRBD1 (6 bases). CDR3 size: 13 residues. Trimming removed 4 bases at V and 5 bases at J, with 11 bases between. Germline V CDR1 and CDR2: LGHNT, FRNRAP. The CDR3 DNA sequence: TGTGCTAGTGGTTCCCAGGGGTTGGAGACCCAGTACTTC. This gives the protein CASGSQGLETQYF. Complete variable domain (other parts from reference TRBV12-5 and TRBJ2-5): DARVTQTPRHKVTEMGQEVTMRCQPILGHNTVFWYRQTMMQGLELLAYFRNRAPLDDSGMPKDRFSAEMPDATLATLKIQPSEPRDSAVYFCASGSQGLETQYFGPGTRLLVL.